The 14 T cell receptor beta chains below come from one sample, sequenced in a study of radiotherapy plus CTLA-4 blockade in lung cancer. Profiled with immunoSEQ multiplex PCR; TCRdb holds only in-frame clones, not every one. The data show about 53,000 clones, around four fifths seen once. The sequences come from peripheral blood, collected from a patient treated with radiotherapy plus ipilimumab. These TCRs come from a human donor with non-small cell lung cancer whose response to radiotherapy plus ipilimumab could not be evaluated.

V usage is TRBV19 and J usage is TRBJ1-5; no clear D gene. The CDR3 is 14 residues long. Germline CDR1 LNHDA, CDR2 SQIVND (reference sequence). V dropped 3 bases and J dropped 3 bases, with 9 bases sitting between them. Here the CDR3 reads CASSIPTNNQPQHF. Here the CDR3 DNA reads TGTGCCAGTAGTATTCCCACTAACAATCAGCCCCAGCATTTT.

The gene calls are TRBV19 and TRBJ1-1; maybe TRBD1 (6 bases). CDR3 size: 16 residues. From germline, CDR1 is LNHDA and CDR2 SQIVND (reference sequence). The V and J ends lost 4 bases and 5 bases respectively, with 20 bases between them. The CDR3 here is CASSTFDRGGGTEAFF. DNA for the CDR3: TGTGCCAGTAGTACTTTCGATCGAGGGGGTGGGACTGAAGCTTTCTTT. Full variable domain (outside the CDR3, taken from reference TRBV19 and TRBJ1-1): DGGITQSPKYLFRKEGQNVTLSCEQNLNHDAMYWYRQDPGQGLRLIYYSQIVNDFQKGDIAEGYSVSREKKESFPLTVTSAQKNPTAFYLCASSTFDRGGGTEAFFGQGTRLTVV.

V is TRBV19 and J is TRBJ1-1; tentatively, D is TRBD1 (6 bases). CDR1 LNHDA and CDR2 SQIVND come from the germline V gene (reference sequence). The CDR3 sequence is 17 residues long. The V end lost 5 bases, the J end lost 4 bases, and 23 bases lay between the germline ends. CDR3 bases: TGTGCCAGTAGTGTCATCGGGGGGCTTCAGGGTTTCACTGAAGCTTTCTTT. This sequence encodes CASSVIGGLQGFTEAFF.

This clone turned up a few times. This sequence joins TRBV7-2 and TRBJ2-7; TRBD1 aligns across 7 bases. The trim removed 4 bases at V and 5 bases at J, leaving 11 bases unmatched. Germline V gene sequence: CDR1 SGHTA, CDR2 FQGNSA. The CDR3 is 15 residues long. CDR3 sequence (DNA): TGTGCCAGCAGCTACTCCGGGACAGAAAGCGACGAGCAGTACTTC. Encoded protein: CASSYSGTESDEQYF.

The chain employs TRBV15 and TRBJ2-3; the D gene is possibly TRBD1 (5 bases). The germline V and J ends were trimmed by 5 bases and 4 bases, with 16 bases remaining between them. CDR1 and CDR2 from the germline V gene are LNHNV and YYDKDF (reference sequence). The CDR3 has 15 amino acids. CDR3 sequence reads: CATSAVQGLADTQYF. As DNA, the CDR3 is TGTGCCACCAGCGCTGTTCAGGGTTTGGCAGATACGCAGTATTTT.

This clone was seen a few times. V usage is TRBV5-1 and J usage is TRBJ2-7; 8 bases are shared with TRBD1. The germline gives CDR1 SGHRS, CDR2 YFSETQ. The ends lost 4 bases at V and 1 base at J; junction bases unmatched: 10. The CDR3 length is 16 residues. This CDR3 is CASSPDGTGLSYEQYF. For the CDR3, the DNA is TGCGCCAGCAGCCCTGATGGGACAGGACTTTCCTACGAGCAGTACTTC. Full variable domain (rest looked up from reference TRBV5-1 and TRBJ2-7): KAGVTQTPRYLIKTRGQQVTLSCSPISGHRSVSWYQQTPGQGLQFLFEYFSETQRNKGNFPGRFSGRQFSNSRSEMNVSTLELGDSALYLCASSPDGTGLSYEQYFGPGTRLTVT.

Here the CDR3 DNA reads TGTGCCTGGAGTGTAATAGCGGGAGCGGTGTACGAGCAGTACTTC. It translates to CAWSVIAGAVYEQYF. This sequence joins TRBV30 and TRBJ2-7; TRBD2 matches 9 bases. The CDR3 has 15 residues. Germline V gene lookup returns CDR1 GTSNPN and CDR2 SVGIG (reference sequence). V was clipped by 0 bases and J by 4 bases; unmatched bases: 7.

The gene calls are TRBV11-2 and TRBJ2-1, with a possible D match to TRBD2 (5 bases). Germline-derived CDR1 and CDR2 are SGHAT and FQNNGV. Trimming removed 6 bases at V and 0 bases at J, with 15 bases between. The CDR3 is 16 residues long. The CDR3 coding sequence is TGTGCCAGCAGTTCGAGCGGACCAAGCTCCTACAATGAGCAGTTCTTC. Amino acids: CASSSSGPSSYNEQFF.

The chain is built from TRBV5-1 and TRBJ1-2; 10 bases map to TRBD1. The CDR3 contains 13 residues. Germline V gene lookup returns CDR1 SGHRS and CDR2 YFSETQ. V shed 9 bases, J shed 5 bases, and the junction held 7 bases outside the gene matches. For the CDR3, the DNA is TGCGCCACCAGACAGGGGGCAGGGTATGGCTACACCTTC. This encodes CATRQGAGYGYTF.

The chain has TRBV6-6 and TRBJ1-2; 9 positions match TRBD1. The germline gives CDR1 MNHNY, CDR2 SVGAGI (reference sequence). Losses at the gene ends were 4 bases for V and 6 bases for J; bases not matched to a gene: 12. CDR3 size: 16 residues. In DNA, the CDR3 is TGTGCCAGCAGTTGGGCGGGGACAGGGAAGAGGGATGGCTACACCTTC. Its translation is CASSWAGTGKRDGYTF.

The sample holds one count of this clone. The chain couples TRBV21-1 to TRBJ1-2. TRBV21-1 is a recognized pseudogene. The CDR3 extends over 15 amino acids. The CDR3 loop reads CASSTPRRLHYGYTF. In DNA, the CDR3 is TGTGCCAGCAGCACACCACGGCGGTTGCACTATGGCTACACCTTC.

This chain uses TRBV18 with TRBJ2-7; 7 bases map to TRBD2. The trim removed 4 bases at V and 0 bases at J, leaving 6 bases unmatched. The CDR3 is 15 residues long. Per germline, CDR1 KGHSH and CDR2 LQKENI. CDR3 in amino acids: CASSREGLSSYEQYF. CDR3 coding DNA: TGTGCCAGCTCACGGGAGGGGCTGAGCTCCTACGAGCAGTACTTC.

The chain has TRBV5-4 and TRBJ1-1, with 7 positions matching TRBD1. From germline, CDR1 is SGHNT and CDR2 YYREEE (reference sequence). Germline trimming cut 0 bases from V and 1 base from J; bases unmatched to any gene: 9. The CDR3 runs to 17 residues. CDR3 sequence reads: CASSLVVRGPRNTEAFF. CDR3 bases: TGTGCCAGCAGCTTGGTTGTAAGGGGGCCGAGGAACACTGAAGCTTTCTTT.

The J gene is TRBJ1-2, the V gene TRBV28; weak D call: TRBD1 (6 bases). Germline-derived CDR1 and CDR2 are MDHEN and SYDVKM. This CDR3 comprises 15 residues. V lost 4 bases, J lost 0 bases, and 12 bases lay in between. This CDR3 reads CASSSLTGPNYGYTF. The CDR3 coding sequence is TGTGCCAGCAGTTCTTTGACAGGTCCTAACTATGGCTACACCTTC.